Below, one T cell receptor beta chain is given with its context. The data stem from a study of blood T cell repertoires in COVID-19. Study-wide background: From T cells, B-cell-depleted T cells, or PBMCs came the material, which was cDNA or gDNA.

Sequencing used immunoSEQ multiplex PCR; TCRdb keeps in-frame clones, though not all of them. The sample records around 140,000 clones, over 60% being singletons. The CDR3 consists of 16 residues. Losses at the gene ends were 1 base for V and 2 bases for J; bases not matched to a gene: 7. Per the germline V gene, CDR1 is LGHNA and CDR2 is YSLEER. The sequence was collected from a woman aged 70-85 years with acute or convalescent COVID-19. V usage is TRBV4-3 and J usage is TRBJ2-5; 7 bases align to TRBD1. The specimen sequenced was peripheral blood. The CDR3 sequence is CASSQGGGQAQETQYF. DNA of the CDR3: TGCGCCAGCAGCCAAGGAGGGGGCCAAGCACAAGAGACCCAGTACTTC.